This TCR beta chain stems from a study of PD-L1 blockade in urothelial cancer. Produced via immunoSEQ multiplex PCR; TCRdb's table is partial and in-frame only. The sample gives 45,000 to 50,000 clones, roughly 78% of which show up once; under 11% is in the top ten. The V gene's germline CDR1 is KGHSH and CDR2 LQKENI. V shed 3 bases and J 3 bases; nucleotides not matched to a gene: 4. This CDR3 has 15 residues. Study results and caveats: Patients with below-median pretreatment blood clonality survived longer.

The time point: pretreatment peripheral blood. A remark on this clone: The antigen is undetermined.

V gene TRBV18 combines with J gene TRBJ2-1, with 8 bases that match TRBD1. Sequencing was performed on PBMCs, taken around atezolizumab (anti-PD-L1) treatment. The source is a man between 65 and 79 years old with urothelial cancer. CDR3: CASSPDRGGYNEQFF. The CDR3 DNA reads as TGTGCCAGCTCACCCGACAGGGGTGGCTACAATGAGCAGTTCTTC.